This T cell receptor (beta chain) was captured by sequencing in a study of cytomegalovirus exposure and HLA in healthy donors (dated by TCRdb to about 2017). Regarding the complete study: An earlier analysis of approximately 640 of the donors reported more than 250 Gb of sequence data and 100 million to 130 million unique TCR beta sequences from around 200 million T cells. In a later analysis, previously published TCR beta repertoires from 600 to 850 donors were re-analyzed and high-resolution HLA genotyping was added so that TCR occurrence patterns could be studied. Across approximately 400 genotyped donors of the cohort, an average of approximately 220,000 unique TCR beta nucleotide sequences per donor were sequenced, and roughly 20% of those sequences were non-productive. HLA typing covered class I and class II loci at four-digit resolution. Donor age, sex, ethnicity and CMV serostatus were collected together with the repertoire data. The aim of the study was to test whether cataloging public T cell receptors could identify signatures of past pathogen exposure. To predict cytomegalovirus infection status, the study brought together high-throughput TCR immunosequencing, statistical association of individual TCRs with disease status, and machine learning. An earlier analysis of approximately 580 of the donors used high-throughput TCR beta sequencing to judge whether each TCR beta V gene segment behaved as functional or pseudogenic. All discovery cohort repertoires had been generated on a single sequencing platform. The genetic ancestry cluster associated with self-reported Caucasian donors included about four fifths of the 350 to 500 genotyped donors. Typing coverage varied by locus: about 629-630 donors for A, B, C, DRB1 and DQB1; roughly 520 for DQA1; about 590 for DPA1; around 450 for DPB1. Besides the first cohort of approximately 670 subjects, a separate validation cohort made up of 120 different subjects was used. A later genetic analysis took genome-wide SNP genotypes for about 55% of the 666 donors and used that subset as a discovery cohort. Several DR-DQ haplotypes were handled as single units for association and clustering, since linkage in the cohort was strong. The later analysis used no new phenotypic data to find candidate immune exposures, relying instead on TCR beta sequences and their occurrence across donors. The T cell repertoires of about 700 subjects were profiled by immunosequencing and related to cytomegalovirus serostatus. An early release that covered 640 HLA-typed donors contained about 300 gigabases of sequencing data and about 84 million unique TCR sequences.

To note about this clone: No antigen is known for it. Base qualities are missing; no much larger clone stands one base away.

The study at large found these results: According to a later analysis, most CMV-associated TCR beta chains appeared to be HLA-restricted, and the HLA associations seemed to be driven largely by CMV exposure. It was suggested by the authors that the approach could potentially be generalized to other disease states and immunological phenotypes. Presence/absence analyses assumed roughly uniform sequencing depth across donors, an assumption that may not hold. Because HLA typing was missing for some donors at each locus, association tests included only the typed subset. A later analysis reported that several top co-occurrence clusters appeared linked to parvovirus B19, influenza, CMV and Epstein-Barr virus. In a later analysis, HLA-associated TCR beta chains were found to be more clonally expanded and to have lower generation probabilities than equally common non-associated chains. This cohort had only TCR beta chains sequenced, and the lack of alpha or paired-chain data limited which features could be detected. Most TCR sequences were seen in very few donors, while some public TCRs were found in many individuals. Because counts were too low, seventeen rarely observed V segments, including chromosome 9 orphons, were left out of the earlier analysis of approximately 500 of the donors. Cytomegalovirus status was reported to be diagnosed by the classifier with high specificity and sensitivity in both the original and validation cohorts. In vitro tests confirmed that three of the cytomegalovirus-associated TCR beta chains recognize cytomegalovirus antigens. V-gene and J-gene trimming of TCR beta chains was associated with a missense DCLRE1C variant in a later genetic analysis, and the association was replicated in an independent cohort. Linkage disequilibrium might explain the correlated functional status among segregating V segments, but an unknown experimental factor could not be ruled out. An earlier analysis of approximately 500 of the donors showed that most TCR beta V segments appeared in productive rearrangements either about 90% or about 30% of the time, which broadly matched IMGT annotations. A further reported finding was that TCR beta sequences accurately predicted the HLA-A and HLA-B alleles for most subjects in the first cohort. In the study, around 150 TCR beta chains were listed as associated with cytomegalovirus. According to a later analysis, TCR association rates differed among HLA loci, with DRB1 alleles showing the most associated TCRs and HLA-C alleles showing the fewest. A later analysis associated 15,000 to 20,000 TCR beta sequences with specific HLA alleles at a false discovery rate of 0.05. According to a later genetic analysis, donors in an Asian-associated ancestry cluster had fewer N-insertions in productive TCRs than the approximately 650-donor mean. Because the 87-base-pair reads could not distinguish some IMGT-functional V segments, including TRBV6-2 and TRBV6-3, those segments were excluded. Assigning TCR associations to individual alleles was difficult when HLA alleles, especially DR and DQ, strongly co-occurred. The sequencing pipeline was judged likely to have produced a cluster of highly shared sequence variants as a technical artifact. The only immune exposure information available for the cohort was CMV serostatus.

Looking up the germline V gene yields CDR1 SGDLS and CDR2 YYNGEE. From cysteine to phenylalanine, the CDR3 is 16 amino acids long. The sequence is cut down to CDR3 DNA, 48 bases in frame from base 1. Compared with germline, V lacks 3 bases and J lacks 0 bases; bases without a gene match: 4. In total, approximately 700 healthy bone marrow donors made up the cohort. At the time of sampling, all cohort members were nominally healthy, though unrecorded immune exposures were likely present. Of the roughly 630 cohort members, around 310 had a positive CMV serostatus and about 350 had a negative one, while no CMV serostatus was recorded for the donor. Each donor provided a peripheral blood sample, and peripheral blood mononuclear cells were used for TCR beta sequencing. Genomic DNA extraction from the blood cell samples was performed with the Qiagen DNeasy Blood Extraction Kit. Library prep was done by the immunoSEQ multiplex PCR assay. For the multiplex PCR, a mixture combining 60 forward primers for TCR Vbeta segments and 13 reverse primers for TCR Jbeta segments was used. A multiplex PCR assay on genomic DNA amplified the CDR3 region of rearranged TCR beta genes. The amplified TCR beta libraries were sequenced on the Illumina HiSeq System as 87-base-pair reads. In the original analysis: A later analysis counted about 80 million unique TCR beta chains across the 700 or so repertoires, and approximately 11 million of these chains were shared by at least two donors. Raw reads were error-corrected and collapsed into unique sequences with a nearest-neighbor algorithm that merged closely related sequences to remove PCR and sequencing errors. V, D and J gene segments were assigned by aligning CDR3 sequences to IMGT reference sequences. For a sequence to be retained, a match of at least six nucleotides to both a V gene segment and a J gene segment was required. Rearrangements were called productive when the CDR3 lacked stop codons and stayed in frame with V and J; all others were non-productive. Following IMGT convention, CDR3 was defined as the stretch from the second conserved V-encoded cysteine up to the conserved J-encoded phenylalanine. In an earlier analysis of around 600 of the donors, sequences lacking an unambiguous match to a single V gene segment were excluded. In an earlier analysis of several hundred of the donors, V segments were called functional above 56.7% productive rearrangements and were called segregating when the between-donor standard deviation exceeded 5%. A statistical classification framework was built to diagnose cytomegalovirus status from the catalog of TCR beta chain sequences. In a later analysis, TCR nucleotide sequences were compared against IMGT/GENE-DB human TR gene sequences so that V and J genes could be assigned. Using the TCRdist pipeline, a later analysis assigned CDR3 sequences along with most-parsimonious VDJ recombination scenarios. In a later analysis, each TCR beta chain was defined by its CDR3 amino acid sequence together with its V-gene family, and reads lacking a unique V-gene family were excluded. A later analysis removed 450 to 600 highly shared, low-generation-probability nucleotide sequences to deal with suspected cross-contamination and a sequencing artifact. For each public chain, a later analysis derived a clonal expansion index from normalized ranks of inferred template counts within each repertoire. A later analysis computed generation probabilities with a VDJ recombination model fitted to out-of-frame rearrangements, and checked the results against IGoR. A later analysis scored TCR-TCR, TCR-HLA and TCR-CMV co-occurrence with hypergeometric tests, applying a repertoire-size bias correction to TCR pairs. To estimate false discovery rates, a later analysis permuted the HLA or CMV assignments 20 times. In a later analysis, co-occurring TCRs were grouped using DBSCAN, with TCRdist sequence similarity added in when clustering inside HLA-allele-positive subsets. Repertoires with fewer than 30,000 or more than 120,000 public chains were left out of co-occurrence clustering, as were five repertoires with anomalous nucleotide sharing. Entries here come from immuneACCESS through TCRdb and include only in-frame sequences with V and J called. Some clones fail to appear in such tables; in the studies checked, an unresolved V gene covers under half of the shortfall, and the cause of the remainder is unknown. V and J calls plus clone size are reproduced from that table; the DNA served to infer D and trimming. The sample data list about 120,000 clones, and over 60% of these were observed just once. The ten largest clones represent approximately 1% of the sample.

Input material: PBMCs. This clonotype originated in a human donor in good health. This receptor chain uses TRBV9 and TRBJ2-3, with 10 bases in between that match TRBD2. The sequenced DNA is TGTGCCAGCAGCGATAGCGGGGGGCCTAGCACAGATACGCAGTATTTT. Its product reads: CASSDSGGPSTDTQYF.